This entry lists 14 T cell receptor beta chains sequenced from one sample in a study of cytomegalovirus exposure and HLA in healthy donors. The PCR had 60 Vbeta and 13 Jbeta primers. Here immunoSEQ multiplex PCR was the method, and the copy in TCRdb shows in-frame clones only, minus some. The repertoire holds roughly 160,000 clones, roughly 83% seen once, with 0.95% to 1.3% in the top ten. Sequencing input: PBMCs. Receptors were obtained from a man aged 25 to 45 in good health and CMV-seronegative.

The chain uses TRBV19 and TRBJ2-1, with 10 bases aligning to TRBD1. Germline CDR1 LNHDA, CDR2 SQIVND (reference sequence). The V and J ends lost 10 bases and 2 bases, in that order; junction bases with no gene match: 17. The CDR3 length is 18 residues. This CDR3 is CATSGTGAVTSPYNEQFF. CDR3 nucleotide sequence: TGTGCCACCTCCGGGACAGGGGCGGTTACCTCCCCCTACAATGAGCAGTTCTTC.

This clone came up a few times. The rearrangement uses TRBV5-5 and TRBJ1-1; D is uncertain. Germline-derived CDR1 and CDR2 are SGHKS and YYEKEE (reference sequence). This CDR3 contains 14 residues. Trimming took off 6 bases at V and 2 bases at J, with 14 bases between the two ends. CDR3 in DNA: TGTGCCAGCACCGGCTTGACTTTCAACACTGAAGCTTTCTTT. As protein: CASTGLTFNTEAFF.

The CDR3 spells CASRGTGNQPQHF. The CDR3 DNA reads as TGTGCCAGCAGGGGGACAGGGAATCAGCCCCAGCATTTT. The chain recombines TRBV6-1 with TRBJ1-5; 9 nucleotides line up with TRBD1. The CDR3 spans 13 residues. J lost 4 bases, V lost 6 bases, and 1 base had no gene match. The V gene's germline CDR1 is MNHNS and CDR2 SASEGT.

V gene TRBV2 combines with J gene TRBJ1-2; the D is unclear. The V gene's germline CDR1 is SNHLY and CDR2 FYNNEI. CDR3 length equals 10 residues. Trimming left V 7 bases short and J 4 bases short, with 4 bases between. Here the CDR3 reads CASNSYGYTF. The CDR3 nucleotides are TGTGCCAGCAACAGCTATGGCTACACCTTC. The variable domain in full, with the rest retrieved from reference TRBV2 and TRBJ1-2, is EPEVTQTPSHQVTQMGQEVILRCVPISNHLYFYWYRQILGQKVEFLVSFYNNEISEKSEIFDDQFSVERPDGSNFTLKIRSTKLEDSAMYFCASNSYGYTFGSGTRLTVV.

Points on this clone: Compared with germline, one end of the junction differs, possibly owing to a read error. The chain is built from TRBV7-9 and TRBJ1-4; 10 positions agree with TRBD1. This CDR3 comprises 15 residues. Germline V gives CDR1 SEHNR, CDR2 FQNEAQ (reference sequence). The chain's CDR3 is CSSSLGTGAGEKLFF. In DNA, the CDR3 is TGTTCCAGCAGCTTGGGGACAGGGGCCGGGGAAAAACTGTTTTTT. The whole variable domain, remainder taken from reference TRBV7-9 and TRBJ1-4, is DTGVSQNPRHKITKRGQNVTFRCDPISEHNRLYWYRQTLGQGPEFLTYFQNEAQLEKSRLLSDRFSAERPKGSFSTLEIQRTEQGDSAMYLCSSSLGTGAGEKLFFGSGTQLSVL.

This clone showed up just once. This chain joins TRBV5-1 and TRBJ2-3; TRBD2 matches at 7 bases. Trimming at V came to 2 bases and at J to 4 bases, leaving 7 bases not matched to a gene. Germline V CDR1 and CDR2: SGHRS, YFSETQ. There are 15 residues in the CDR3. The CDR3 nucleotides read TGCGCCAGCAGCTTTGGGGCGGGAGTCTCAGATACGCAGTATTTT. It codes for CASSFGAGVSDTQYF.

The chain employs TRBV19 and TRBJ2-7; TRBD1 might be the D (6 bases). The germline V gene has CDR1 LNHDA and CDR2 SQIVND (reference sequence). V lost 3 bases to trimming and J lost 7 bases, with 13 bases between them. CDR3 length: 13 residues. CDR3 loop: CASSMITGFEQYF. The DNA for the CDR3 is TGTGCCAGTAGTATGATTACAGGGTTTGAGCAGTACTTC.

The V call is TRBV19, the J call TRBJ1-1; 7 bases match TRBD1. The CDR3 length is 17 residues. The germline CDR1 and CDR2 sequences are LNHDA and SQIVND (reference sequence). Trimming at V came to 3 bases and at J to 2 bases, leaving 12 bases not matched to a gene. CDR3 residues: CASSIWGFRDSNTEAFF. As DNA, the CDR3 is TGTGCCAGTAGTATTTGGGGGTTCCGGGACAGCAACACTGAAGCTTTCTTT.

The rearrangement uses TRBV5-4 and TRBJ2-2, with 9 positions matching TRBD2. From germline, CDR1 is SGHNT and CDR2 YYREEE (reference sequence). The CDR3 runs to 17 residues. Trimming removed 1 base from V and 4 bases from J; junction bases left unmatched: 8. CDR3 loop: CASSLSGRGGGTGELFF. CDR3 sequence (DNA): TGTGCCAGCAGCTTGTCGGGGCGGGGGGGCGGCACCGGGGAGCTGTTTTTT. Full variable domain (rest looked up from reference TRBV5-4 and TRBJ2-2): ETGVTQSPTHLIKTRGQQVTLRCSSQSGHNTVSWYQQALGQGPQFIFQYYREEENGRGNFPPRFSGLQFPNYSSELNVNALELDDSALYLCASSLSGRGGGTGELFFGEGSRLTVL.

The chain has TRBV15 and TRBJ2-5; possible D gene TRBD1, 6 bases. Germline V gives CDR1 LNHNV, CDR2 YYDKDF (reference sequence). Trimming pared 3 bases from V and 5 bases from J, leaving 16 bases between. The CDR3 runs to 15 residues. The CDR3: CATSRTGSPAETQYF. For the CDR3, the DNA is TGTGCCACCAGCAGGACAGGCTCCCCGGCGGAGACCCAGTACTTC.

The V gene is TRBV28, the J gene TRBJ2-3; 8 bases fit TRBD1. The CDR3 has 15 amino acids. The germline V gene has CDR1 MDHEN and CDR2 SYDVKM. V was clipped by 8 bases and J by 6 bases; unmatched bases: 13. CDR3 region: CASGPLQGAQDTQYF. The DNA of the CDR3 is TGTGCCAGCGGACCCCTTCAGGGGGCGCAGGATACGCAGTATTTT.

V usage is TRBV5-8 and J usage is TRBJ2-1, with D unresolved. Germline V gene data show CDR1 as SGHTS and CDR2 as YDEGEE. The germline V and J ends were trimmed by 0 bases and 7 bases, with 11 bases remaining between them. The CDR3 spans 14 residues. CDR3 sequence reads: CASSLGLLRNEQFF. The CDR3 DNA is TGTGCCAGCAGCTTGGGGTTGCTTCGGAATGAGCAGTTCTTC.

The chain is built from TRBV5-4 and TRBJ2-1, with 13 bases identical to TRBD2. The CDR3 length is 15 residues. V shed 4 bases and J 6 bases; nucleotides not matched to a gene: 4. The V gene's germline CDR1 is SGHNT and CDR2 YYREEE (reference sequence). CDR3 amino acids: CASSPGLAGSNEQFF. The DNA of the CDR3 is TGTGCCAGCAGCCCGGGACTAGCGGGGTCCAATGAGCAGTTCTTC. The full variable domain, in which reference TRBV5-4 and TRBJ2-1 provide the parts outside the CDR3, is ETGVTQSPTHLIKTRGQQVTLRCSSQSGHNTVSWYQQALGQGPQFIFQYYREEENGRGNFPPRFSGLQFPNYSSELNVNALELDDSALYLCASSPGLAGSNEQFFGPGTRLTVL.

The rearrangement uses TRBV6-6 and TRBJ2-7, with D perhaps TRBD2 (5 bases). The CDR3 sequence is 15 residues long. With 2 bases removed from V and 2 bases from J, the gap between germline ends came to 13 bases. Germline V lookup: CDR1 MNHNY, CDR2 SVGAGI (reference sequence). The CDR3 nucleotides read TGTGCCAGCAGTTACCTTGTGGGAGCAACCTACGAGCAGTACTTC. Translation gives CASSYLVGATYEQYF.